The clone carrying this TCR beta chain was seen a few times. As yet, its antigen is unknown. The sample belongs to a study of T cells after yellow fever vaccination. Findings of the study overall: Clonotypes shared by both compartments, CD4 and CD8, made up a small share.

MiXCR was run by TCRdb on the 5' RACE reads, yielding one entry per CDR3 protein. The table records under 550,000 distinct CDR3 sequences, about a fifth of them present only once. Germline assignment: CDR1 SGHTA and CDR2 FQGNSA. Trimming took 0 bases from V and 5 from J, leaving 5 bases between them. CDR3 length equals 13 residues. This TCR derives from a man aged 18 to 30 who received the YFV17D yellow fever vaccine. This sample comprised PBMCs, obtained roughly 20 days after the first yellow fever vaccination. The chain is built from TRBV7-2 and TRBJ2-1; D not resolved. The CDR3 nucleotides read TGTGCCAGCAGCTTAGCGGTTCACAATGAGCAGTTCTTC. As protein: CASSLAVHNEQFF.